This T cell receptor beta chain was sequenced during a study of response to subunit inactivated influenza vaccine. This clonotype was counted many times. Each CDR3 protein is one row after TCRdb ran MiXCR on the RT-PCR reads. The data contain approximately 530,000 distinct CDR3 sequences, approximately 6.9% of them singletons. The ends were cut back, 3 bases at V and 4 bases at J, with 9 bases in the middle. The CDR3 is 13 amino acids. Germline V gene lookup returns CDR1 MNHEY and CDR2 SMNVEV (reference sequence). J is TRBJ2-5 and V is TRBV27; D is unclear. The input for sequencing was PBMCs from blood, taken less than 25 months after vaccination. The source of this sequence is a man between 50 and 69 years old who received an inactivated influenza vaccine. The CDR3 nucleotides are TGTGCCAGCAGTTTTTCGATATCAGAGACCCAGTACTTC. It specifies CASSFSISETQYF.